The text below deals with one T cell receptor (beta chain). The antigen this receptor binds is unknown. No much larger clone is present one base from it, and per-base qualities are unavailable. Measured from the cysteine to the phenylalanine, the CDR3 is 14 residues long. Only the CDR3 part of the read is kept: 42 bases, read in frame from the first base. The germline V gene gives CDR1 as SGHTA and CDR2 as FQGTGA. Relative to germline, V is missing 5 bases and J is missing 5 bases, with 6 bases of the junction outside any gene match. This specimen comes from a study of a mutant IDH1 vaccine in newly diagnosed glioma (dated by TCRdb to the early 2020s). General notes on the study: Vaccination started 4-6 weeks after radiotherapy alone, or was given together with temozolomide cycles in the groups whose treatment included chemotherapy. For exploratory analyses, about two dozen treated patients had longitudinal TCRB deep sequencing done wherever samples were available. Before enrollment, most patients had been given radiochemotherapy with temozolomide as standard therapy, while the rest had received either radiotherapy alone or temozolomide alone. The roughly 30 treated patients were around 62% male and roughly 40% female, with a mean age of approximately 40 years. Visit V12 was the week-35 safety follow-up and visit V13 was the week-47 end of study. Peripheral blood was collected at six visits: V03 (baseline), V05, V07, V10, V12 and V13.

Overall study outcomes, separate from this receptor: Pseudoprogression seemed to be unrelated to changes in the top peripheral T cell clonotypes found by TCRB sequencing. It was noted by the authors that analyses of patient blood samples could not be reproduced owing to sample limitations. Immune responses induced by the vaccine were seen in approximately 93% of patients across multiple MHC alleles. Selection of PBMC samples for TCRB deep sequencing was based on availability.

Receptor amplification or capture employed the immunoSEQ multiplex PCR assay. Rearranged TCR beta chain sequences were amplified using the hsTCRB Kit according to the manufacturer's protocol. TCRB libraries were sequenced on an Illumina MiSeq. On the authors' methods: Demultiplexing, trimming and gene mapping were performed with the kit vendor's proprietary platform. This immuneACCESS table, as held by TCRdb, lists in-frame sequences with V and J called but not all clones. Of the missing ones, under half trace to an unresolved V gene in checked studies; the others have no known cause. V, J and clone size were drawn from that table, and D and trimming were deduced from the DNA. In this sample the table shows 40,000 to 50,000 clones, 80% to 90% of which occur a single time. Together, the top ten hold approximately 1.5% of the sample. The time point label corresponds to: week 35, safety follow-up. Each vaccine dose, consisting of 300 ug of a 20-mer mutant IDH1 peptide in Montanide, was administered subcutaneously with topical imiquimod. Patients were given eight vaccinations, in weeks 1, 3, 5, 7, 11, 15, 19 and 23, which matched visits V03 through V10. The donors had newly diagnosed IDH1-mutant astrocytomas of WHO grade 3 or 4 that showed loss of nuclear ATRX. The samples were drawn from NOA16, a multicentre, single-arm, open-label phase I trial in Germany that tested a mutant IDH1 peptide vaccine in humans for the first time. Genomic DNA for TCRB sequencing was isolated from EDTA blood with the DNeasy Blood and Tissue Kit.

The clonotype comes from a man aged 40-49 years with glioma. In this chain, TRBV7-3 is recombined with TRBJ1-2; 9 of the junction bases match TRBD1. Sample: PBMCs, taken from a glioma patient whose treatment included an IDH1 peptide vaccine. The CDR3 loop reads CASSRDRDRYGYTF. The DNA reads as follows: TGTGCCAGCAGCCGGGACAGGGATCGGTATGGCTACACCTTC. With the portions outside the CDR3 filled from the reference TRBV7-3 and TRBJ1-2 genes, the complete variable region becomes GAGVSQTPSNKVTEKGKYVELRCDPISGHTALYWYRQSLGQGPEFLIYFQGTGAADDSGLPNDRFFAVRPEGSVSTLKIQRTERGDSAVYLCASSRDRDRYGYTFGSGTRLTVV.